This TCR beta chain is from a study of beta chain features in type 1 diabetes. Broader study findings: Type 1 diabetes patients had moderately but significantly shorter TCRB CDR3s in all four CD4+ subsets.

This clone was counted between two and nine times. No antigen is known for it. A read error is the likely source, as a far larger clone sits one nucleotide away. All of the isolated RNA was reverse transcribed, so expressed TCRB transcripts were sequenced. It was found that naive, central memory and regulatory T cell samples averaged approximately 3.5 million reads. Some clones are missing from TCRdb's copy, which holds only in-frame ones; the method was immunoSEQ multiplex PCR. This table has 95,000 to 150,000 clones, roughly 15% appearing once. The CDR3 consists of 13 residues. CDR1 SNHLY and CDR2 FYNNEI come from the germline V gene. The V gene lost 6 bases and the J gene lost 11 bases, with 14 bases spanning the gap.

V and J are TRBV2 and TRBJ1-6; D gene unclear. Sequenced: central memory CD4+ T cells from blood. This clonotype was obtained from a man younger than 45 with type 1 diabetes. The CDR3 DNA follows: TGTGCCAGCAGCGATCTGGAGGGCGCACCCCTCCACTTT. Protein product: CASSDLEGAPLHF.